This T cell receptor (beta chain) was documented in a study of metastatic and nonmetastatic thyroid tumors. Overall study findings and caveats: It was reported that TCR beta diversity was significantly higher in malignant thyroid tumors than benign nodules, in blood and tumor.

MiXCR was used by TCRdb to re-call the PCR reads. The sample records fewer than 35,000 clones, approximately 20% being singletons. Until they underwent thyroid surgery, no patient had received any treatment. The junction had 5 bases not matched to a gene; V was cut back by 5 bases and J by 2 bases. The CDR3 contains 14 residues. In its sample, this clone is medium-sized. What it binds is unknown. The sequencing sample was made of blood. The clonotype originates from a female donor with papillary thyroid cancer or a benign thyroid nodule (not recorded which). Some clones in this sample may be carry-over from other donors' samples. The chain couples TRBV12-3 or TRBV12-4 to TRBJ2-5; 7 bases agree with TRBD1. The CDR3 spells CASSPGTVQETQYF. The CDR3 DNA follows: TGTGCCAGCAGTCCCGGGACAGTTCAAGAGACCCAGTACTTC.